The clone carrying this TCR beta chain was found many times. This record belongs to a study of T cells in Graves' hyperthyroidism and ophthalmopathy. Losses at the gene ends were 7 bases for V and 3 bases for J; bases not matched to a gene: 5. Looked up from germline, CDR1 is ENHRY and CDR2 is SYGVKD. The CDR3 is 13 amino acids. Amplified regions were TCR beta CDR3 sequences from RNA transcripts. HTBI primers were employed in a first-round RT-PCR of the TCR CDR3. A single record per CDR3 protein comes from TCRdb applying MiXCR to the multiplex PCR reads. The sample carries around 340,000 distinct CDR3 sequences, approximately 15% recorded once.

This chain joins TRBV10-3 and TRBJ1-2; 7 positions match TRBD1. Sample: blood. This TCR was sampled from a woman aged 25 to 45 with Graves' hyperthyroidism. CDR3 residues: CAIKTGPDYGYTF. CDR3 nucleotides: TGTGCCATCAAGACAGGGCCTGACTATGGCTACACCTTC.